These 8 T cell receptor beta chains share one sample of origin, sequenced in a study of blood T cell repertoires in COVID-19. Clones were read by immunoSEQ multiplex PCR, and TCRdb kept only the in-frame ones, dropping some. The data hold roughly 250,000 clones, with approximately 89% observed a single time. The material sequenced was PBMCs or T cells enriched from blood (not recorded which). The receptors were sampled from a woman in her thirties or forties with acute COVID-19.

The DNA for the CDR3 is TGTGCCAGCAGCCAGGGGCGGGACAGGGGGATGTCGGGAACGTGGATCGAGCAGTACTTC. Amino acids: CASSQGRDRGMSGTWIEQYF. The chain couples TRBV3-1 (or the pseudogene TRBV3-2) to TRBJ2-7, with 11 bases fitting TRBD1. With 3 bases clipped from V and 6 bases from J, the junction kept 22 bases outside the gene matches. From germline, CDR1 is LGHDT and CDR2 YNNKEL (reference sequence). The CDR3 consists of 20 residues.

This clone was seen once. This chain joins TRBV5-1 and TRBJ1-2; D unresolved. V was shortened by 4 bases and J by 8 bases, with 18 bases between the two germline ends. From germline, CDR1 is SGHRS and CDR2 YFSETQ. The CDR3 is 14 amino acids. The CDR3 protein is CASSQLPGETGYTF. CDR3 DNA sequence: TGCGCCAGCAGCCAACTACCGGGAGAAACAGGCTACACCTTC.

V is TRBV3-1 (or the pseudogene TRBV3-2) and J is TRBJ1-5; weak D call: TRBD1 (6 bases). The ends were cut back, 1 base at V and 9 bases at J, with 16 bases in the middle. In germline, CDR1 is LGHDT, CDR2 YNNKEL (reference sequence). The CDR3 extends over 15 amino acids. This CDR3 reads CASSQGTGTSRPQHF. DNA of the CDR3: TGTGCCAGCAGCCAAGGAACAGGGACATCCCGGCCCCAGCATTTT.

The chain employs TRBV18 and TRBJ2-7; 7 nucleotides match TRBD1. Unmatched junction bases numbered 5, after V lost 4 bases and J lost 2 bases. This CDR3 has 14 residues. Germline V gene lookup returns CDR1 KGHSH and CDR2 LQKENI. The CDR3 sequence is CASSQQGIPYEQYF. In DNA form, the CDR3 reads TGTGCCAGCTCACAACAGGGGATACCCTACGAGCAGTACTTC.

The V and J genes are TRBV25-1 and TRBJ2-5; 14 bases align to TRBD2. V dropped 9 bases and J dropped 4; count of bases not matched to a gene: 16. The CDR3 is 18 amino acids. The germline V gene encodes CDR1 MGHDK and CDR2 SYGVNS. In nucleotides, the CDR3 is TGTGCCAGTAGAAGGGACCCAGGACTAGCGGGAGGAGCAGAGACCCAGTACTTC. Translated, it gives CASRRDPGLAGGAETQYF.

The gene calls are TRBV18 and TRBJ1-2; D might be TRBD1 (5 bases). Germline V gene sequence: CDR1 KGHSH, CDR2 LQKENI. Trimming removed 2 bases from V and 5 bases from J, with 15 bases in between. CDR3 length: 15 residues. The DNA of the CDR3 is TGTGCCAGCTCACCAGGGGCTTCTTGGGGTTATGGCTACACCTTC. It codes for CASSPGASWGYGYTF. Looking up the rest from reference TRBV18 and TRBJ1-2 gives the full variable domain: NAGVMQNPRHLVRRRGQEARLRCSPMKGHSHVYWYRQLPEEGLKFMVYLQKENIIDESGMPKERFSAEFPKEGPSILRIQQVVRGDSAAYFCASSPGASWGYGYTFGSGTRLTVV.

The rearrangement links TRBV7-9 to TRBJ2-6; D is possibly TRBD1 (6 bases). The V and J ends lost 4 bases and 0 bases respectively, with 13 bases between them. CDR1 is SEHNR and CDR2 is FQNEAQ in the germline V gene (reference sequence). This CDR3 has 17 residues. Written as DNA, the CDR3 is TGTGCCAGCAGCTCCGCTCTCAGGGGCTCTGGGGCCAACGTCCTGACTTTC. This codes for CASSSALRGSGANVLTF. Full variable domain (outside the CDR3, taken from reference TRBV7-9 and TRBJ2-6): DTGVSQNPRHKITKRGQNVTFRCDPISEHNRLYWYRQTLGQGPEFLTYFQNEAQLEKSRLLSDRFSAERPKGSFSTLEIQRTEQGDSAMYLCASSSALRGSGANVLTFGAGSRLTVL.

This clone was observed a few times. The chain is built from TRBV9 and TRBJ1-2; TRBD1 agrees at 8 bases. The CDR3 runs to 14 residues. Looked up from germline, CDR1 is SGDLS and CDR2 is YYNGEE. J lost 8 bases, V lost 3 bases, and 9 bases had no gene match. CDR3 sequence: CASSGPTGANGYTF. CDR3 DNA sequence: TGTGCCAGCAGCGGTCCGACAGGGGCCAACGGCTACACCTTC.